Listed below are T cell receptor beta chains from one sample, sequenced in a study of blood T cell repertoires in COVID-19. The repertoire was sequenced with immunoSEQ multiplex PCR; TCRdb's copy has only in-frame clones and lacks some. The table records 150,000 or so clones, approximately 84% of them present only once. The sequenced sample consisted of peripheral blood. The receptor set was obtained from a man aged 35 to 55 who had recovered from COVID-19. Both conserved end residues are part of each CDR3. D genes are given only for firm matches. Rows give clone size only sometimes, using once, few, many, or a class for an expanded clone.

size	D	J	V	DNA	CDR3
NA	NA	TRBJ1-2	TRBV7-2	TGTGCCAGCAGCTTGCCGACAGATGGCTACACCTTC	CASSLPTDGYTF
NA	NA	TRBJ1-1	TRBV2	TGTGCCAGCAGTGATTCCGTCTGGAACACTGAAGCTTTCTTT	CASSDSVWNTEAFF
NA	NA	TRBJ2-2	TRBV6-1	TGTGCCAGTGTTCCCCTTAACACCGGGGAGCTGTTTTTT	CASVPLNTGELFF
NA	TRBD1	TRBJ2-5	TRBV4-3	TGCGCCAGCAGCCCTACGACAGGGGGACAAGAGACCCAGTACTTC	CASSPTTGGQETQYF
NA	NA	TRBJ1-2	TRBV6-2/TRBV6-3	TGTGCCAGCAGCCCCGGTAGTAACTATGGCTACACCTTC	CASSPGSNYGYTF
once	NA	TRBJ2-7	TRBV24-1	TGTGCCACCAGTGACCAGTCCATTGGCTACGAGCAGTACTTC	CATSDQSIGYEQYF
NA	NA	TRBJ1-2	TRBV18	TGTGCCAGCTCACTGACAGGCGACTATGGCTACACCTTC	CASSLTGDYGYTF
NA	NA	TRBJ1-4	TRBV30	TGTGCCTGGAATGGGGGGTGGGATGAAAAACTGTTTTTT	CAWNGGWDEKLFF
NA	NA	TRBJ2-5	TRBV7-6	TGTGCCAGCAGCTTAGGAGAGGGAGGTAGGGAGACCCAGTACTTC	CASSLGEGGRETQYF
NA	TRBD2	TRBJ2-5	TRBV5-4	TGTGCCAGCAGCCCCGGGACTAGCCAAGAGACCCAGTACTTC	CASSPGTSQETQYF
NA	NA	TRBJ2-5	TRBV4-1	TGCGCCAGCAGCCAAGATCGGGGGAAGGGAGAGACCCAGTACTTC	CASSQDRGKGETQYF
NA	NA	TRBJ1-2	TRBV6-2/TRBV6-3	TGTGCCAGCAGTGCCAGGATTCGGAATGGCTACACCTTC	CASSARIRNGYTF
NA	TRBD1	TRBJ1-3	TRBV19	TGTGCCAGTGAACCAGGGGGGATAGGAAACACCATATATTTT	CASEPGGIGNTIYF
NA	NA	TRBJ2-1	TRBV9	TGTGCCAGCAGCCCGGGCGGGCTGGACAATGAGCAGTTCTTC	CASSPGGLDNEQFF
NA	TRBD2	TRBJ2-5	TRBV2	TGTGCCAGCGGGGGGGTAGAGACCCAGTACTTC	CASGGVETQYF
once	NA	TRBJ2-1	TRBV9	TGTGCCAGCGGAGTGTACAATGAGCAGTTCTTC	CASGVYNEQFF
NA	TRBD1	TRBJ2-1	TRBV14	TGTGCCAGCAGCCGTAGGAGAGGGACAGGCTCCTACAATGAGCAGTTCTTC	CASSRRRGTGSYNEQFF
NA	NA	TRBJ2-2	TRBV7-8	TGTGCCAGCGCGTCCGGGTCGAACACCGGGGAGCTGTTTTTT	CASASGSNTGELFF
NA	NA	TRBJ2-7	TRBV11-2	TGTGCCAGCAGCTTCCTCGAGGGCAAGTCCGAGCAGTACTTC	CASSFLEGKSEQYF
NA	TRBD2	TRBJ2-3	TRBV5-4	TGTGCCAGCAGCTTGGCCCTAGCGGGGGGGCAAGATACGCAGTATTTT	CASSLALAGGQDTQYF
many	NA	TRBJ1-6	TRBV2	TGTGCCAGCCAGTGGACCCAAGGGGATAATTCACCCCTCCACTTT	CASQWTQGDNSPLHF
NA	NA	TRBJ1-5	TRBV28	TGTGCCAGCACCCCGACTTCGGATCAGCCCCAGCATTTT	CASTPTSDQPQHF
few	NA	TRBJ1-1	TRBV6-6	TGTGCCAGCGACTCCCATACGAACACTGAAGCTTTCTTT	CASDSHTNTEAFF
NA	NA	TRBJ1-1	TRBV30	TGTGCCTGGAGTTCGGTAAACGGTGAAGCTTTCTTT	CAWSSVNGEAFF
NA	NA	TRBJ2-7	TRBV10-3	TGTGCCATCAGTGGGTTAGGAGGCGAATACGAGCAGTACTTC	CAISGLGGEYEQYF
NA	TRBD1	TRBJ1-2	TRBV18	TGTGCCAGCTCACCAGGGACAGGGAAAGGCTACACCTTC	CASSPGTGKGYTF
NA	NA	TRBJ1-5	TRBV28	TGTGCCAGCAGTTTAAGGGCGGGTCAGCCCCAGCATTTT	CASSLRAGQPQHF
NA	NA	TRBJ2-1	TRBV3-1/TRBV3-2	TGTGCCAGCAGCCGGGACTGCCCGTATGAGCAGTTCTTC	CASSRDCPYEQFF
NA	NA	TRBJ2-1	TRBV24-1	TGTGCCACCAGTGAAACGACAAAAAGCTCCTACAATGAGCAGTTCTTC	CATSETTKSSYNEQFF
NA	NA	TRBJ1-2	TRBV2	TGTGCCAGCAAGGGGGGCGCGGGGGATGGCTACACCTTC	CASKGGAGDGYTF
NA	NA	TRBJ1-4	TRBV19	TGTGCCAGTAGTATGGTTAGAAATGAAAAACTGTTTTTT	CASSMVRNEKLFF
once	NA	TRBJ2-7	TRBV9	TGTGCCAGCAGCGTAGGTATCCCGTCAGGGTTCTACGAGCAGTACTTC	CASSVGIPSGFYEQYF
NA	NA	TRBJ1-5	TRBV19	TGTGCCAGTAGCCCCCAGGCTCAAGATCAGCCCCAGCATTTT	CASSPQAQDQPQHF
NA	NA	TRBJ2-7	TRBV6-5	TGTGCCAGCGGGAGCGTCTTGTCAGGCGAGCAGTACTTC	CASGSVLSGEQYF
NA	NA	TRBJ1-1	TRBV9	TGTGCCAGCAGCGTCTCCCCGGGGGGCGAAGAAGCTTTCTTT	CASSVSPGGEEAFF
NA	NA	TRBJ2-5	TRBV6-6	TGTGCCAGCAGGGGCCTGTTACAAGAGACCCAGTACTTC	CASRGLLQETQYF
NA	NA	TRBJ2-7	TRBV3-1/TRBV3-2	TGTGCCAGCAGCGGGGGGAGCTACGAGCAGTACTTC	CASSGGSYEQYF
NA	NA	TRBJ1-1	TRBV29-1	TGCAGCGTTGAAGATCAGGTCGGGAGCACTGAAGCTTTCTTT	CSVEDQVGSTEAFF
NA	TRBD2	TRBJ2-3	TRBV7-6	TGTGCCAGCACCGCCTCGGGGGGGCGGGGAGATACGCAGTATTTT	CASTASGGRGDTQYF
NA	NA	TRBJ2-7	TRBV7-9	TGTGCCAGCAGCTTAACCCCTATCTACGAGCAGTACTTC	CASSLTPIYEQYF
NA	NA	TRBJ1-2	TRBV7-9	TGTGCCAGCAGCTTAACAGGGTCGGGCTACACCTTC	CASSLTGSGYTF
NA	TRBD2	TRBJ2-2	TRBV9	TGTGCCAGCAGCGGGGGACTAGCGGGAGAGGCCACCGGGGAGCTGTTTTTT	CASSGGLAGEATGELFF